Shown below are 30 T cell receptor beta chains from a single sample sequenced in a study of T cells after yellow fever vaccination. Each CDR3 protein gets one entry after TCRdb re-called the 5' RACE reads with MiXCR. The table records hundreds of thousands of distinct CDR3 sequences, around 4% of them present only once. This sample comprised PBMCs, obtained on the day of the yellow fever booster vaccination. The source is a man aged 18 to 30 who received the YFV17D yellow fever vaccine.

CDR3 amino acids: CASGTSGNTIYF. CDR3 sequence (DNA): TGTGCCAGCGGGACCTCTGGAAACACCATATATTTT. This chain joins TRBV21-1 and TRBJ1-3. TRBV21-1 is given as a pseudogene. The CDR3 consists of 12 residues.

There are many counts of this clonotype. The V call is TRBV12-3 or TRBV12-4, the J call TRBJ1-1; D may be TRBD1 (5 bases). V lost 1 base to trimming and J lost 11 bases, with 17 bases between them. The length of the CDR3 is 14 residues. The CDR3, as DNA: TGTGCCAGCAGTTTAGGAACAGGTTCCCGGGGGGCTTTCTTT. It codes for CASSLGTGSRGAFF.

The sample holds many counts of this clonotype. CDR3 amino acids: CASSLTGQASYNEQFF. DNA for the CDR3: TGTGCCAGCAGCCTAACGGGACAGGCCTCCTACAATGAGCAGTTCTTC. The V and J genes are TRBV3-1 and TRBJ2-1; 8 bases line up with TRBD1. V was pared by 4 bases and J by 0 bases, with 5 bases of the junction left unmatched. CDR3 length: 16 residues. Germline V gives CDR1 LGHDT, CDR2 YNNKEL (reference sequence).

This clonotype appeared a few times. V and J are TRBV20-1 and TRBJ2-2, with D maybe TRBD1 (5 bases). The V end was cut by 3 bases, the J end by 3 bases, with 14 bases between. This CDR3 spans 15 amino acids. The germline V gene encodes CDR1 DFQATT and CDR2 SNEGSKA (reference sequence). CDR3 sequence: CSARPRVGYTGELFF. CDR3 sequence (DNA): TGCAGTGCTAGGCCCAGGGTCGGGTACACCGGGGAGCTGTTTTTT.

This clonotype was picked up many times. The gene calls are TRBV5-1 and TRBJ1-1; D might be TRBD1 (5 bases). CDR3 length: 14 residues. The V gene lost 1 base and the J gene lost 5 bases, with 12 bases spanning the gap. Per germline, CDR1 SGHRS and CDR2 YFSETQ. The CDR3 DNA sequence: TGCGCCAGCAGCTTGACGGGGCGCGGAACTGAAGCTTTCTTT. Translation: CASSLTGRGTEAFF. Filled out from reference TRBV5-1 and TRBJ1-1, the complete variable domain reads KAGVTQTPRYLIKTRGQQVTLSCSPISGHRSVSWYQQTPGQGLQFLFEYFSETQRNKGNFPGRFSGRQFSNSRSEMNVSTLELGDSALYLCASSLTGRGTEAFFGQGTRLTVV.

The chain is built from TRBV5-1 and TRBJ2-2, with TRBD1 identical over 11 bases. The CDR3 has 15 amino acids. Looked up from germline, CDR1 is SGHRS and CDR2 is YFSETQ. The V and J ends lost 5 bases and 4 bases, in that order; junction bases with no gene match: 4. CDR3 amino acids: CASSRTGGSTGELFF. CDR3 nucleotides: TGCGCCAGCAGTCGGACAGGGGGCAGCACCGGGGAGCTGTTTTTT.

This clonotype was recorded at least ten times. V usage is TRBV6-5 and J usage is TRBJ2-5, with 11 bases aligning to TRBD2. Germline assignment: CDR1 MNHEY and CDR2 SVGAGI. V lost 6 bases and J lost 3; bases outside the gene matches: 6. The CDR3 loop spans 15 amino acids. The chain's CDR3 is CASRGLAGGKETQYF. The CDR3 DNA follows: TGTGCCAGCAGAGGGCTAGCGGGGGGAAAAGAGACCCAGTACTTC.

The rearrangement joins TRBV2 to TRBJ2-3; perhaps TRBD2 as D (5 bases). Germline assignment: CDR1 SNHLY and CDR2 FYNNEI. The CDR3 has 14 residues. V gave up 2 bases and J gave up 4 bases, with 10 bases separating them. The CDR3 DNA follows: TGTGCCAGCAGTGAATTATCGAGGGCAGATACGCAGTATTTT. This codes for CASSELSRADTQYF. Supplemented by reference TRBV2 and TRBJ2-3, the full variable domain reads EPEVTQTPSHQVTQMGQEVILRCVPISNHLYFYWYRQILGQKVEFLVSFYNNEISEKSEIFDDQFSVERPDGSNFTLKIRSTKLEDSAMYFCASSELSRADTQYFGPGTRLTVL.

This chain links TRBV11-3 with TRBJ2-1, with a weak D call TRBD2 (7 bases). The CDR3 consists of 14 residues. V was clipped by 6 bases and J by 5 bases, with 14 bases between them. The germline CDR1 and CDR2 sequences are SGHNT and YENEEA. The CDR3 sequence is CASSMGGGNNEQFF. DNA of the CDR3: TGTGCCAGCAGTATGGGGGGGGGCAACAATGAGCAGTTCTTC.

This clonotype has ten or more counts. The chain carries TRBV7-9 and TRBJ1-4; D gene ambiguous. Germline-derived CDR1 and CDR2 are SEHNR and FQNEAQ (reference sequence). Trimming took off 1 base at V and 7 bases at J, with 10 bases between the two ends. CDR3 size: 14 residues. In DNA, the CDR3 is TGTGCCAGCAGCTTAGGAGTGTTAGGTGAAAAACTGTTTTTT. Translation: CASSLGVLGEKLFF.

The chain combines TRBV7-9 with TRBJ1-2; 10 bases align to TRBD1. J was trimmed by 9 bases and V by 5 bases; bases with no gene match: 9. The CDR3 is 14 residues long. Germline V CDR1 and CDR2: SEHNR, FQNEAQ (reference sequence). CDR3 sequence: CASSPLTGGTSYTF. The CDR3 DNA sequence: TGTGCCAGCAGCCCTTTGACAGGGGGCACTAGCTACACCTTC.

J is TRBJ1-2 and V is TRBV7-9; perhaps TRBD1 as D (5 bases). CDR3 size: 15 residues. V lost 1 base and J 6 bases, leaving 15 bases between the germline ends. Germline CDR1 and CDR2: SEHNR and FQNEAQ (reference sequence). The DNA of the CDR3 is TGTGCCAGCAGCTTAGAAAACGGCGCGGGGGATGGCTACACCTTC. Translating it yields CASSLENGAGDGYTF.

The rearrangement uses TRBV5-5 and TRBJ1-1; tentative D call: TRBD1 (5 bases). CDR3 size: 13 residues. Between the trimmed V and J ends, which lost 4 bases and 7 bases, there was a span of 14 bases. Germline values: CDR1 SGHKS, CDR2 YYEKEE (reference sequence). The CDR3 nucleotides are TGTGCCAGCAGCCCTTCGGCCAGGGATGAAGCTTTCTTT. Translating it yields CASSPSARDEAFF. The full variable domain, its missing parts supplied by reference TRBV5-5 and TRBJ1-1, is DAGVTQSPTHLIKTRGQQVTLRCSPISGHKSVSWYQQVLGQGPQFIFQYYEKEERGRGNFPDRFSARQFPNYSSELNVNALLLGDSALYLCASSPSARDEAFFGQGTRLTVV.

This clonotype was counted only a few times. The CDR3 DNA follows: TGTGCCAGCAGCTCGCCCCCCGGGGGCGCGCCAGATACGCAGTATTTT. Translation: CASSSPPGGAPDTQYF. The chain joins TRBV11-2 to TRBJ2-3; D may correspond to TRBD1 or TRBD2 (6 bases each). This CDR3 spans 16 amino acids. Germline CDR1 and CDR2: SGHAT and FQNNGV. The germline V and J ends were trimmed by 4 bases and 4 bases, with 18 bases remaining between them.

The rearrangement links TRBV4-1 to TRBJ1-3; D gene unclear. Germline CDR1 MGHRA, CDR2 YSYEKL. The CDR3 is made up of 19 amino acids. The germline V and J ends were trimmed by 1 base and 0 bases, with 19 bases remaining between them. As DNA, the CDR3 is TGCGCCAGCAGCCAAGGAGTGCCGGGCGTGGGGAGCTCTGGAAACACCATATATTTT. This sequence encodes CASSQGVPGVGSSGNTIYF.

This clonotype showed up many times. As DNA, the CDR3 is TGTGCCAGCTCACCAGGGGTGGACACTGAAGCTTTCTTT. Translated: CASSPGVDTEAFF. The chain is built from TRBV18 and TRBJ1-1, with D uncertain. CDR1 and CDR2 (germline): KGHSH, LQKENI. This CDR3 has 13 amino acids. V shed 2 bases and J shed 3 bases, with 7 bases lying between them.

J is TRBJ2-7 and V is TRBV15; 10 bases align to TRBD1. After removal of 4 bases from V and 6 bases from J, the junction contained 6 bases not matched to a gene. The CDR3 contains 14 residues. Germline loops: CDR1 LNHNV, CDR2 YYDKDF (reference sequence). CDR3: CATSIGTGVPEQYF. As DNA, the CDR3 is TGTGCCACCAGCATCGGGACAGGGGTACCCGAGCAGTACTTC.

This clonotype was counted between two and nine times. V gene TRBV4-3 combines with J gene TRBJ2-6; D unresolved. The CDR3 is 18 residues long. Trimming pared 0 bases from V and 0 bases from J, leaving 12 bases between. Germline values: CDR1 LGHNA, CDR2 YSLEER. CDR3 coding DNA: TGCGCCAGCAGCCAAGATTGGGTCCCGAACTCTGGGGCCAACGTCCTGACTTTC. It codes for CASSQDWVPNSGANVLTF.

This clonotype showed up many times. The chain uses TRBV5-1 and TRBJ2-1, with 7 bases lining up with TRBD2. The CDR3 totals 14 residues. The germline V gene has CDR1 SGHRS and CDR2 YFSETQ. The V gene end was trimmed by 0 bases and the J gene end by 7 bases; junction bases not matched to a gene: 4. The CDR3 protein is CASSLAGGWNEQFF. CDR3 coding DNA: TGCGCCAGCAGCTTGGCCGGGGGGTGGAATGAGCAGTTCTTC.

Ten or more counts support this clonotype. This chain joins TRBV29-1 and TRBJ2-3, with 8 positions matching TRBD2. V shed 6 bases, J shed 2 bases, and the junction held 7 bases outside the gene matches. CDR3 length: 14 residues. Germline CDR1 is SQVTM and CDR2 is ANQGSEA. The DNA of the CDR3 is TGCAGCGTGGGGACGGGGGGGAACACAGATACGCAGTATTTT. Protein sequence: CSVGTGGNTDTQYF.

This clonotype has at least ten counts. V is TRBV20-1 and J is TRBJ1-1; a possible D gene is TRBD1 (6 bases). CDR1 DFQATT and CDR2 SNEGSKA come from the germline V gene (reference sequence). This CDR3 is built from 13 residues. With 5 bases removed from V and 2 bases from J, the gap between germline ends came to 12 bases. The CDR3, as DNA: TGCAGTGCTTCCAGGGGCCCTAACACTGAAGCTTTCTTT. As protein: CSASRGPNTEAFF.

The rearrangement uses TRBV4-3 and TRBJ2-2; no clear D. Trimming took off 3 bases at V and 7 bases at J, with 6 bases between the two ends. This CDR3 is 12 amino acids long. Germline V CDR1 and CDR2: LGHNA, YSLEER. In DNA, the CDR3 is TGCGCCAGCAGCCAGGATGGCGGGGAGCTGTTTTTT. Its translation: CASSQDGGELFF.

In its sample, this clonotype was seen a few times. The J gene is TRBJ2-1, the V gene TRBV6-2 or TRBV6-3, with D possibly matching TRBD1 (7 bases). V gave up 8 bases and J gave up 2 bases, with 10 bases separating them. The germline CDR1 and CDR2 sequences are MNHEY and SVGEGT. The length of the CDR3 is 13 residues. This CDR3 is CASVRGAYNEQFF. The CDR3 coding sequence is TGTGCCAGCGTCAGGGGGGCCTACAATGAGCAGTTCTTC.

The CDR3 nucleotides read TGTGCCAGCAGCCAGGCCGGGACAGGGGGCGGCCAAGAGACCCAGTACTTC. It translates to CASSQAGTGGGQETQYF. V gene TRBV4-2 combines with J gene TRBJ2-5, with 12 positions matching TRBD1. The trim removed 3 bases at V and 1 base at J, leaving 6 bases unmatched. The CDR3 contains 17 residues. Germline V gene data show CDR1 as LGHNA and CDR2 as YNFKEQ.

The table lists this clonotype with many counts. The chain employs TRBV5-1 and TRBJ2-3; 12 nucleotides agree with TRBD2. From germline, CDR1 is SGHRS and CDR2 YFSETQ. Trimming took 0 bases from V and 2 from J; bases not matched to a gene: 10. The CDR3 extends over 19 amino acids. This CDR3 reads CASSLGAASGGAITDTQYF. The CDR3 nucleotides are TGCGCCAGCAGCTTGGGTGCGGCTAGCGGGGGGGCGATCACAGATACGCAGTATTTT.

This clonotype was observed a handful of times. The rearrangement links TRBV2 to TRBJ2-1, with D perhaps TRBD1 or TRBD2 (5 bases each). This CDR3 is built from 13 residues. The V end lost 9 bases, the J end lost 9 bases, and 18 bases lay between the germline ends. The V gene's germline CDR1 is SNHLY and CDR2 FYNNEI. The CDR3 here is CARTTRDRSEQFF. The CDR3 region has the DNA TGTGCCAGGACAACTCGGGACCGCTCTGAGCAGTTCTTC. The variable domain in full, completed from reference TRBV2 and TRBJ2-1, reads EPEVTQTPSHQVTQMGQEVILRCVPISNHLYFYWYRQILGQKVEFLVSFYNNEISEKSEIFDDQFSVERPDGSNFTLKIRSTKLEDSAMYFCARTTRDRSEQFFGPGTRLTVL.

This clonotype was counted at least ten times. The junction and the germline gene differ at one end; a read error may be behind it. The V gene is TRBV5-1, the J gene TRBJ1-1; 9 bases agree with TRBD1. There are 14 residues in the CDR3. CDR1 and CDR2 from the germline V gene are SGHRS and YFSETQ. CDR3 bases: TGTGCCAGCAGCTCGGGACAGGGGAACACTGAAGCTTTCTTT. Protein sequence: CASSSGQGNTEAFF.

This clonotype was found a few times. The V call is TRBV6-5, the J call TRBJ2-7; TRBD1 or TRBD2 may be the D gene (5 bases each). The CDR3 runs to 14 residues. Deletions cut 0 bases from V and 7 bases from J, with 13 bases between. From germline, CDR1 is MNHEY and CDR2 SVGAGI. The CDR3 region has the DNA TGTGCCAGCAGTTACTCTCAGAGGGGAGTGGAGCAGTACGTC. Its protein is CASSYSQRGVEQYV.

This clonotype was seen at least ten times. The chain recombines TRBV10-2 with TRBJ2-3; D may be TRBD1 or TRBD2 (6 bases each). Germline-derived CDR1 and CDR2 are WSHSY and SAAADI. This CDR3 contains 16 residues. Trimming took 1 base from V and 0 from J, leaving 11 bases between them. In DNA form, the CDR3 reads TGCGCCAGCAGTGAGTGGGGGGCGGCTAGCACAGATACGCAGTATTTT. Translated, it gives CASSEWGAASTDTQYF.

This clonotype was counted a few times. CDR3 coding DNA: TGCGCCAGCAGCCAAGGTAGCGGGGGAATGGAGACCCAGTACTTC. Protein sequence: CASSQGSGGMETQYF. V usage is TRBV4-1 and J usage is TRBJ2-5, with 9 bases that match TRBD2. CDR1 is MGHRA, CDR2 YSYEKL, per germline. V was pared by 1 base and J by 5 bases, with 5 bases of the junction left unmatched. This CDR3 is built from 15 residues.